Presented here are 7 T cell receptor beta chains from one specimen sequenced in a study of cytomegalovirus exposure and HLA in healthy donors. The study ran its PCR with 60 Vbeta and 13 Jbeta primers. The assay was immunoSEQ multiplex PCR, and TCRdb's table has in-frame clones only and misses some. Among about 160,000 clones listed, around 80% were seen once. Material: PBMCs. Receptor source: a man aged 40-49 years in good health and CMV-seronegative.

The genes are TRBV9 and TRBJ1-3; a possible D gene is TRBD1 (5 bases). The ends were cut back, 5 bases at V and 4 bases at J, with 10 bases in the middle. Germline CDR1 is SGDLS and CDR2 is YYNGEE. This CDR3 region has 13 residues. CDR3: CASSGKGGNTIYF. As DNA, the CDR3 is TGTGCCAGCAGTGGGAAGGGGGGAAACACCATATATTTT.

V usage is TRBV5-1 and J usage is TRBJ2-7, with unresolved D. This CDR3 has 15 residues. V was cut by 0 bases and J by 0 bases, with 10 bases left in between. CDR1 SGHRS and CDR2 YFSETQ come from the germline V gene. DNA of the CDR3: TGCGCCAGCAGCTTGGTTGCAGCGTCCTCCTACGAGCAGTACTTC. Its translation: CASSLVAASSYEQYF.

This clone was seen only once. The chain has TRBV13 and TRBJ1-1; D gene unclear. The germline V and J ends were trimmed by 2 bases and 1 base, with 8 bases remaining between them. Germline assignment: CDR1 PRHDT and CDR2 FYEKMQ (reference sequence). The CDR3 length is 14 residues. Written as DNA, the CDR3 is TGTGCCAGCAGCTTATCCCCCAGGAACACTGAAGCTTTCTTT. It codes for CASSLSPRNTEAFF.

The rearrangement joins TRBV11-2 to TRBJ1-2; D is possibly TRBD1 (5 bases). V lost 4 bases, J lost 4 bases, and 13 bases lay in between. This CDR3 spans 14 amino acids. Germline CDR1 is SGHAT and CDR2 is FQNNGV. CDR3 coding DNA: TGTGCCAGCAGCTCGGGGGAGGGTCTCTATGGCTACACCTTC. As protein: CASSSGEGLYGYTF.

The rearrangement joins TRBV28 to TRBJ1-2; 9 nucleotides line up with TRBD1. Germline lookup yields CDR1 MDHEN and CDR2 SYDVKM. This CDR3 region has 16 residues. After removal of 2 bases from V and 7 bases from J, the junction contained 11 bases not matched to a gene. The CDR3 is CASSLLPGTGSGGYTF. CDR3 bases: TGTGCCAGCAGTTTACTCCCCGGGACAGGGTCTGGTGGCTACACCTTC.

The chain has TRBV10-3 and TRBJ2-1; a possible D gene is TRBD2 (6 bases). Trimming cost V 0 bases and J 5 bases, with 26 bases left between them. Germline V gene data show CDR1 as ENHRY and CDR2 as SYGVKD. There are 20 residues in the CDR3. The CDR3 region is CAISESFKTGGAGKDNEQFF. In DNA form, the CDR3 reads TGTGCCATCAGTGAGTCGTTTAAAACCGGAGGGGCGGGAAAGGACAATGAGCAGTTCTTC.

The chain recombines TRBV27 with TRBJ1-5; 8 positions agree with TRBD1. J lost 6 bases, V lost 8 bases, and 9 bases had no gene match. The CDR3 runs to 14 residues. Germline V gene sequence: CDR1 MNHEY, CDR2 SMNVEV (reference sequence). CDR3 region: CASRGTGGGQPQHF. As DNA, the CDR3 is TGTGCCAGCCGGGGCACAGGGGGGGGTCAGCCCCAGCATTTT.